This T cell receptor (beta chain) was recorded in a study of blood T cell repertoires in COVID-19. Background on the study: Samples came from the United States, Italy and Spain, spanning acute and convalescent COVID-19. PBMCs, B-cell-depleted T cells, or T cells provided the cDNA or gDNA that made up the material.

Authors' data handling: By means of reference gene primer amplification, nucleated cell counts were estimated. Produced via immunoSEQ multiplex PCR; TCRdb's table is partial and in-frame only. For V, J and clone size, that table is used; D and trimming come from the DNA. Among about 260,000 clones, approximately 87% were seen once, and the ten largest hold about 5%. Germline-derived CDR1 and CDR2 are LGHDT and YNNKEL (reference sequence). The V end lost 1 base, the J end lost 4 bases, and 14 bases lay between the germline ends. There are 17 residues in the CDR3. V gene TRBV3-1 (or the pseudogene TRBV3-2) combines with J gene TRBJ1-6; the D gene is possibly TRBD1 (6 bases). This sequence originates from a man in his fifties or sixties who had recovered from COVID-19. The sample consisted of peripheral blood. CDR3: CASSQGGGAGYNSPLHF. The CDR3, as DNA: TGTGCCAGCAGCCAAGGGGGGGGCGCGGGTTATAATTCACCCCTCCACTTT.